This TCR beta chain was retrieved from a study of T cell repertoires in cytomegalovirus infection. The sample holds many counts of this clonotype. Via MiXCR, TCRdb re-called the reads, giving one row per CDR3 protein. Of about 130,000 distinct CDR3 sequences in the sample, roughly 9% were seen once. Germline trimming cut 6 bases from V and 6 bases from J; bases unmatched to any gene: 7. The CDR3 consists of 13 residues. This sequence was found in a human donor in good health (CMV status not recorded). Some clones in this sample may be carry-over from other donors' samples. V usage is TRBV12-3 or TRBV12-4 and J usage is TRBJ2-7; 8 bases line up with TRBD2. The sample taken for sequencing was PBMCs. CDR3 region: CASRNGGASEQYF. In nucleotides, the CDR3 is TGTGCCAGCAGAAACGGGGGGGCAAGCGAGCAGTACTTC.